These 22 T cell receptor beta chains were sequenced from one sample in a study of Graves' ophthalmopathy and Graves' hyperthyroidism. The TCR beta CDR3 regions underwent amplification from RNA transcripts. First-round RT-PCR used HTBI primers; second-round multiplex PCR followed. TCRdb fed the multiplex PCR reads into MiXCR, producing one record per CDR3 protein. The sample gives 200,000 to 250,000 distinct CDR3 sequences, about a fifth of which show up once; 35% to 55% is in the top ten. Sequencing was performed on peripheral blood. The receptors derive from a woman aged 50 to 60 with Graves' ophthalmopathy.

The rearrangement uses TRBV12-3 or TRBV12-4 and TRBJ1-1, with D unclear. This CDR3 spans 13 amino acids. The germline V and J ends were trimmed by 6 bases and 5 bases, with 13 bases remaining between them. In DNA form, the CDR3 reads TGTGCCAGCAGGGATCAAACTGAGACTGAAGCTTTCTTT. Translating it yields CASRDQTETEAFF.

This clonotype was seen more than once but under ten times. CDR3 sequence (DNA): TGCGCCAGCAGCGAGGGACCAACGAGCACTGAAGCTTTCTTT. As protein: CASSEGPTSTEAFF. The chain employs TRBV5-1 and TRBJ1-1, with D perhaps matching TRBD1 (5 bases). This CDR3 is 14 amino acids long. V was cut by 4 bases and J by 4 bases, with 14 bases left in between. Germline CDR1 and CDR2: SGHRS and YFSETQ.

This clonotype was observed many times. The chain has TRBV6-1 and TRBJ1-2, with 8 bases fitting TRBD1. The CDR3 contains 13 residues. Germline V gene sequence: CDR1 MNHNS, CDR2 SASEGT. The J segment lost 6 bases and the V segment lost 6 bases, leaving 6 bases of the junction unmatched. CDR3 in amino acids: CASRPSGGHGYTF. CDR3 in DNA: TGTGCCAGCAGACCCTCAGGGGGCCATGGCTACACCTTC.

The table lists this clonotype with many counts. This rearrangement joins TRBV7-3 to TRBJ2-5; TRBD2 might be the D (5 bases). CDR3 size: 15 residues. The V gene's germline CDR1 is SGHTA and CDR2 FQGTGA. V dropped 5 bases and J dropped 7 bases, with 20 bases sitting between them. CDR3 coding DNA: TGTGCCAGCAGCGCCGACGGAGCGGTGTGGGGGACCCAGTACTTC. Protein sequence: CASSADGAVWGTQYF.

This clonotype was recorded at least ten times. This chain uses TRBV7-9 with TRBJ1-5; no reliable D call. Trimming took 1 base from V and 11 from J, leaving 9 bases between them. The CDR3 sequence is 12 residues long. The V gene's germline CDR1 is SEHNR and CDR2 FQNEAQ (reference sequence). CDR3 sequence: CASSLELSAQHF. The CDR3 DNA follows: TGTGCCAGCAGCTTAGAGTTGTCGGCCCAGCATTTT.

There are many counts of this clonotype. This chain connects TRBV12-3 or TRBV12-4 to TRBJ1-1; D unresolved. V lost 3 bases and J lost 1, with 9 bases in between. This CDR3 has 14 residues. DNA of the CDR3: TGTGCCAGCAGTTTCGCGAGGAGGAACACTGAAGCTTTCTTT. This codes for CASSFARRNTEAFF.

This clonotype was detected ten times or more. V is TRBV6-5 and J is TRBJ1-1, with D tentatively TRBD1 (6 bases). This CDR3 comprises 14 residues. CDR1 is MNHEY and CDR2 is SVGAGI in the germline V gene. V was cut by 6 bases and J by 4 bases, with 15 bases left in between. The CDR3 protein is CASSPPQGGTEAFF. The DNA for the CDR3 is TGTGCCAGCAGCCCCCCACAGGGAGGCACTGAAGCTTTCTTT.

This chain connects TRBV4-2 to TRBJ2-6; D unclear. CDR3 size: 15 residues. V lost 0 bases and J lost 5, with 8 bases in between. The germline CDR1 and CDR2 sequences are LGHNA and YNFKEQ. The CDR3 region is CASSQERLRANVLTF. CDR3 coding DNA: TGTGCCAGCAGCCAAGAAAGACTCCGGGCCAACGTCCTGACTTTC.

The table lists this clonotype with many counts. The chain joins TRBV2 to TRBJ2-7; no reliable D call. The V gene's germline CDR1 is SNHLY and CDR2 FYNNEI. The CDR3 sequence is 11 residues long. Trimming shortened V by 6 bases and J by 1 base, and 4 bases separated the two germline ends. In DNA form, the CDR3 reads TGTGCCAGCAGCGGATCCTACGAGCAGTACTTC. Translation gives CASSGSYEQYF.

This clonotype was found many times. V usage is TRBV5-1 and J usage is TRBJ1-5, with TRBD1 identical over 9 bases. Trimming took 0 bases from V and 5 from J; bases not matched to a gene: 6. The CDR3 sequence is 16 residues long. Looked up from germline, CDR1 is SGHRS and CDR2 is YFSETQ. CDR3 sequence: CASSLEGTGPHQPQHF. CDR3 sequence (DNA): TGCGCCAGCAGCTTGGAGGGGACAGGGCCCCATCAGCCCCAGCATTTT.

This clonotype was observed at least ten times. V and J are TRBV19 and TRBJ1-1; D uncertain. This CDR3 comprises 15 residues. Between the trimmed V and J ends, which lost 6 bases and 1 base, there was a span of 15 bases. Germline V gene lookup returns CDR1 LNHDA and CDR2 SQIVND (reference sequence). CDR3 DNA sequence: TGTGCCAGTAGAATGAGGAGCAGCGGGAACACTGAAGCTTTCTTT. Its protein product is CASRMRSSGNTEAFF. The complete variable domain, with remaining parts taken from reference TRBV19 and TRBJ1-1, reads DGGITQSPKYLFRKEGQNVTLSCEQNLNHDAMYWYRQDPGQGLRLIYYSQIVNDFQKGDIAEGYSVSREKKESFPLTVTSAQKNPTAFYLCASRMRSSGNTEAFFGQGTRLTVV.

This clonotype was recorded at least ten times. The genes are TRBV7-3 and TRBJ2-5; TRBD1 aligns across 7 bases. V gave up 5 bases and J gave up 5 bases; unmatched junction bases: 8. Per the germline V gene, CDR1 is SGHTA and CDR2 is FQGTGA. CDR3 length equals 14 residues. The CDR3 reads CASSRTGAGETQYF. For the CDR3, the DNA is TGTGCCAGCAGCCGTACAGGGGCCGGGGAGACCCAGTACTTC.

This clonotype was observed many times. The CDR3 region is CASSLPSRSEAFF. CDR3 DNA sequence: TGTGCCAGCAGCTTGCCCTCCCGATCTGAAGCTTTCTTT. The rearrangement joins TRBV7-9 to TRBJ1-1, with unresolved D. V was trimmed by 3 bases and J by 6 bases, leaving 11 bases between them. The CDR3 loop spans 13 amino acids. Germline V gives CDR1 SEHNR, CDR2 FQNEAQ (reference sequence).

There are many counts of this clonotype. The V call is TRBV30, the J call TRBJ2-7; D unresolved. Germline V gene lookup returns CDR1 GTSNPN and CDR2 SVGIG (reference sequence). The CDR3 is 11 residues long. Trimming cost V 2 bases and J 3 bases, with 5 bases left between them. The CDR3 protein is CAWSLFYEQYF. The CDR3 region has the DNA TGTGCCTGGAGTTTGTTCTACGAGCAGTACTTC. Variable domain in full (rest from reference TRBV30 and TRBJ2-7): SQTIHQWPATLVQPVGSPLSLECTVEGTSNPNLYWYRQAAGRGLQLLFYSVGIGQISSEVPQNLSASRPQDRQFILSSKKLLLSDSGFYLCAWSLFYEQYFGPGTRLTVT.

This clonotype was observed many times. The chain is built from TRBV13 and TRBJ1-3, with TRBD1 as a possible D gene (5 bases). The germline V and J ends were trimmed by 6 bases and 8 bases, with 8 bases remaining between them. The germline V gene has CDR1 PRHDT and CDR2 FYEKMQ (reference sequence). The CDR3 contains 11 residues. The CDR3 protein is CASSQGDTIYF. The DNA for the CDR3 is TGTGCCAGCAGTCAGGGAGACACCATATATTTT.

This clonotype occurred many times. J is TRBJ2-5 and V is TRBV12-3 or TRBV12-4; no clear D gene. V shed 7 bases and J shed 5 bases, with 17 bases lying between them. The CDR3 spans 14 residues. This CDR3 reads CASTPQDLGETQYF. CDR3 DNA sequence: TGTGCCAGCACCCCGCAGGATCTCGGGGAGACCCAGTACTTC.

There are many counts of this clonotype. The V gene is TRBV6-5, the J gene TRBJ2-6, with D perhaps assigned TRBD1 or TRBD2 (5 bases each). Per germline, CDR1 MNHEY and CDR2 SVGAGI. V was pared by 6 bases and J by 0 bases, with 12 bases between. This CDR3 has 16 amino acids. In nucleotides, the CDR3 is TGTGCCAGCAGCTCGGGACCCGGCTCTGGGGCCAACGTCCTGACTTTC. Its translation: CASSSGPGSGANVLTF.

This clonotype was picked up many times. J is TRBJ1-1 and V is TRBV9; D unresolved. The CDR3 loop spans 14 amino acids. Germline assignment: CDR1 SGDLS and CDR2 YYNGEE. V was shortened by 1 base and J by 1 base, with 8 bases between the two germline ends. The CDR3 region is CASSVRPGNTEAFF. Here the CDR3 DNA reads TGTGCCAGCAGCGTACGTCCAGGGAACACTGAAGCTTTCTTT.

This clonotype showed up many times. The chain carries TRBV6-2 or TRBV6-3 and TRBJ2-2; the match to TRBD1 covers 7 bases. The CDR3 covers 16 residues. The germline V gene encodes CDR1 MNHEY and CDR2 SVGEGT. Trimming cost V 7 bases and J 1 base; bases outside gene matches: 9. The CDR3 DNA reads as TGTGCCAGCACCGATGACAGGGATCGGAACACCGGGGAGCTGTTTTTT. The encoded protein is CASTDDRDRNTGELFF.

There are many counts of this clonotype. The genes are TRBV5-1 and TRBJ1-1; TRBD1 matches 9 bases. The ends lost 0 bases at V and 6 bases at J; junction bases unmatched: 6. The CDR3 is 15 amino acids. Germline CDR1 SGHRS, CDR2 YFSETQ. The DNA of the CDR3 is TGCGCCAGCAGCTTGGGACAGGGGGAGAGGGCTGAAGCTTTCTTT. This encodes CASSLGQGERAEAFF.

This clonotype has ten or more counts. The CDR3: CASSTRYGYTF. In DNA, the CDR3 is TGTGCCAGCAGTACGCGGTATGGCTACACCTTC. V gene TRBV28 combines with J gene TRBJ1-2, with unresolved D. The germline V gene has CDR1 MDHEN and CDR2 SYDVKM. Trimming took off 5 bases at V and 5 bases at J, with 6 bases between the two ends. The CDR3 covers 11 residues.

This clonotype was counted ten times or more. V gene TRBV6-1 combines with J gene TRBJ1-6, with D possibly being TRBD1 (6 bases). CDR1 is MNHNS and CDR2 is SASEGT in the germline V gene. Between the trimmed V and J ends, which lost 6 bases and 6 bases, there was a span of 18 bases. This CDR3 has 16 residues. DNA for the CDR3: TGTGCCAGCAGGAATAAGGGAGGGGGGTTTAATTCACCCCTCCACTTT. Translation: CASRNKGGGFNSPLHF.